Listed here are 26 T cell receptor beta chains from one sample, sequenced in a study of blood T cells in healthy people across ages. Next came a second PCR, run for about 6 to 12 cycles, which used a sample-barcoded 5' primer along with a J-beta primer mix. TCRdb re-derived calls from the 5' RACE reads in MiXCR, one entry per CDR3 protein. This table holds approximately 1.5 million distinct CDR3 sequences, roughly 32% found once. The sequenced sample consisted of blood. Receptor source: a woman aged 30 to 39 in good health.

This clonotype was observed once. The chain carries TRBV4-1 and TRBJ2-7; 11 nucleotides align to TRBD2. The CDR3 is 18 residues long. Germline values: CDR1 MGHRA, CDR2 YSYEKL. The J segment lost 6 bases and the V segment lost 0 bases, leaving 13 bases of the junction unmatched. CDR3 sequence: CASSQDRGQVGLAVEQYF. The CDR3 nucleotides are TGCGCCAGCAGCCAAGATCGGGGACAGGTGGGACTAGCGGTCGAGCAGTACTTC.

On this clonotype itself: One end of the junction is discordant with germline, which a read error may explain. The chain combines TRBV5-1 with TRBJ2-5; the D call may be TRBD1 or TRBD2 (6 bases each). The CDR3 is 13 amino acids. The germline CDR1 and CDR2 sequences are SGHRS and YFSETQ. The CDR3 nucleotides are TGCGTCAGCAGCTTAGGGGGAGGAAAGACCCAGTACTTC. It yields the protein CVSSLGGGKTQYF.

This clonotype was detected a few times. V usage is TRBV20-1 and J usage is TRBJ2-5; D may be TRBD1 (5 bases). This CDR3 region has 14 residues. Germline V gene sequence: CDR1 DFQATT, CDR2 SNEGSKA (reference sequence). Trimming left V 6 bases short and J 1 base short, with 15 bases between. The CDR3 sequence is CSATTAGPQETQYF. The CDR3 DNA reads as TGCAGTGCCACGACGGCAGGGCCCCAAGAGACCCAGTACTTC.

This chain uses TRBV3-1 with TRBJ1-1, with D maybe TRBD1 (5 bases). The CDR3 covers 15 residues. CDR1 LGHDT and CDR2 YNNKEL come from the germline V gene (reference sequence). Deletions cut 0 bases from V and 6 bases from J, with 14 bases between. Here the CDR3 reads CASSQEGVMGSEAFF. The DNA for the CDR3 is TGTGCCAGCAGCCAAGAGGGGGTCATGGGGTCTGAAGCTTTCTTT.

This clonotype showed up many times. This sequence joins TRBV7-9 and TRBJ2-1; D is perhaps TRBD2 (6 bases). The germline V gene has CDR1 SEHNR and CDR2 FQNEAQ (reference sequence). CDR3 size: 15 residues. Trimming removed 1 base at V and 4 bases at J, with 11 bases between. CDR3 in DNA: TGTGCCAGCAGCTTAGAAGTCGGGGGATACAATGAGCAGTTCTTC. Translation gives CASSLEVGGYNEQFF.

The DNA of the CDR3 is TGCAGTGCTAGAGATCTGGGTAGCGTCGGGCGGAACACCGGGGAGCTGTTTTTT. Translated: CSARDLGSVGRNTGELFF. The genes are TRBV20-1 and TRBJ2-2; the D gene is possibly TRBD2 (5 bases). The V and J ends lost 0 bases and 1 base respectively, with 18 bases between them. The CDR3 is 18 amino acids. CDR1 and CDR2 from the germline V gene are DFQATT and SNEGSKA (reference sequence).

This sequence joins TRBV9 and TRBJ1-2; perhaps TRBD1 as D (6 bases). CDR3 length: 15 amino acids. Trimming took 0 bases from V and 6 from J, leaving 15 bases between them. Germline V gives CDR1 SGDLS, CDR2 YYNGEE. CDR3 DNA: TGTGCCAGCAGCGTAGGTGGTGGCAGGGGCGATGGCTACACCTTC. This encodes CASSVGGGRGDGYTF.

CDR3 residues: CASSYRQGIINGYTF. As DNA, the CDR3 is TGTGCCAGCAGCTACAGACAGGGGATCATCAATGGCTACACCTTC. The chain employs TRBV5-6 and TRBJ1-2, with 8 bases aligning to TRBD1. The V gene end was trimmed by 3 bases and the J gene end by 6 bases; junction bases not matched to a gene: 10. CDR3 size: 15 residues. The germline gives CDR1 SGHDT, CDR2 YYEEEE.

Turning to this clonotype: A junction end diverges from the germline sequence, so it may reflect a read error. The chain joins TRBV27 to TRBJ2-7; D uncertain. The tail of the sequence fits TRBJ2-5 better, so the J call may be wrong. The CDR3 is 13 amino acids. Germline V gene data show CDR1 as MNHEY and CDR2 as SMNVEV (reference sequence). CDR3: CAGSLSFRETQYF. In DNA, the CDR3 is TGTGCCGGCAGTTTATCGTTCCGGGAGACCCAGTACTTC.

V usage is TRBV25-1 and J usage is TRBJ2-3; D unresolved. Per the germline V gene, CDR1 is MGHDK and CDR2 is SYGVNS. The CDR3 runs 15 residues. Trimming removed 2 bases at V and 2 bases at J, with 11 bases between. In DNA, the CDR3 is TGTGCCAGCAGTGAAAAGGGTACTGTCACAGATACGCAGTATTTT. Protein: CASSEKGTVTDTQYF.

Here the CDR3 reads CASSNQGAGRDNEQFF. In nucleotides, the CDR3 is TGTGCCAGCAGTAATCAAGGGGCCGGGAGGGACAATGAGCAGTTCTTC. The V gene is TRBV28, the J gene TRBJ2-1; 8 bases are shared with TRBD2. CDR3 size: 16 residues. CDR1 and CDR2 (germline): MDHEN, SYDVKM. Losses at the gene ends were 5 bases for V and 5 bases for J; bases not matched to a gene: 11.

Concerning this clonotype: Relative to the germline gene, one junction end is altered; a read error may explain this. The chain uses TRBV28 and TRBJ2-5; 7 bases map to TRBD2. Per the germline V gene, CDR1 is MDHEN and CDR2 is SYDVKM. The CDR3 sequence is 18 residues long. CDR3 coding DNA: TGTGCCACCAGTTCATTGCTAAGCCCCTGGGGAGGGCAAGAGACCCAGTACTTC. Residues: CATSSLLSPWGGQETQYF.

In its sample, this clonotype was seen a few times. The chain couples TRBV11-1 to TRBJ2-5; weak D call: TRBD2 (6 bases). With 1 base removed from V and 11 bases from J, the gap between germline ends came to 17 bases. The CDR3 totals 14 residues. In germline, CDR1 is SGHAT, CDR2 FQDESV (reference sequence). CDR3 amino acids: CASSLGREVAEQYF. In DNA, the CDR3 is TGTGCCAGCAGCTTAGGGAGGGAAGTGGCGGAGCAGTACTTC.

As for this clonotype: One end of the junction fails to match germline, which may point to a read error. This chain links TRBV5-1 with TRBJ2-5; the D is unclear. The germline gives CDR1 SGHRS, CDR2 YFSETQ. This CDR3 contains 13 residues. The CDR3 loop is CAGSADNRETQYF. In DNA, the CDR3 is TGCGCCGGCAGCGCCGACAACCGGGAGACCCAGTACTTC. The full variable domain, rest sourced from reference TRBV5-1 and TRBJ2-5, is KAGVTQTPRYLIKTRGQQVTLSCSPISGHRSVSWYQQTPGQGLQFLFEYFSETQRNKGNFPGRFSGRQFSNSRSEMNVSTLELGDSALYLCAGSADNRETQYFGPGTRLLVL.

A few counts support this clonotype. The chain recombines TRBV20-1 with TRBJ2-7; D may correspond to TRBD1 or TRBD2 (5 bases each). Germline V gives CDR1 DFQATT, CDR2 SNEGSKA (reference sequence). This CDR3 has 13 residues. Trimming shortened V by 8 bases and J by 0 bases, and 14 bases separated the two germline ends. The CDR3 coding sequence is TGCAGTCCGGAGTTGGGGGACTCCTACGAGCAGTACTTC. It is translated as CSPELGDSYEQYF.

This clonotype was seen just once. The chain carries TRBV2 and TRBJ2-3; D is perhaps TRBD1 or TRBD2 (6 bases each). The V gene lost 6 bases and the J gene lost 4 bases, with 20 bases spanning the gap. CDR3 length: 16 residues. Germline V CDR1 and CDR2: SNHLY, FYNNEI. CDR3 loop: CASRFWGAGGADTQYF. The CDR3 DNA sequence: TGTGCCAGCAGGTTTTGGGGGGCCGGAGGCGCAGATACGCAGTATTTT.

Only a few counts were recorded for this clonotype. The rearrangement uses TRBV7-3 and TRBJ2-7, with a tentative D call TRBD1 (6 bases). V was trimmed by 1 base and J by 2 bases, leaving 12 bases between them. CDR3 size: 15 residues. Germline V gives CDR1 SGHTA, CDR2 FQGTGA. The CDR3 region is CASSLRSQGTYEQYF. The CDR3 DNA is TGTGCCAGCAGCTTAAGATCGCAGGGGACCTACGAGCAGTACTTC.

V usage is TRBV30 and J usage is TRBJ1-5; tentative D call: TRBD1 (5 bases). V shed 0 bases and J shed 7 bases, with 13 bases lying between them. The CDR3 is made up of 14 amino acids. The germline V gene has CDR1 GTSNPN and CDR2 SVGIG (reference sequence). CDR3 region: CAWSVLTGGQPQHF. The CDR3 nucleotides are TGTGCCTGGAGTGTCCTGACGGGGGGACAGCCCCAGCATTTT.

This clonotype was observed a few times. In DNA form, the CDR3 reads TGCAGTGCTAGAGGGCAAGCTAGCTACAATGAGCAGTTCTTC. Translating it yields CSARGQASYNEQFF. The chain is built from TRBV20-1 and TRBJ2-1; D gene ambiguous. The V end lost 1 base, the J end lost 3 bases, and 10 bases lay between the germline ends. The germline CDR1 and CDR2 sequences are DFQATT and SNEGSKA (reference sequence). The CDR3 consists of 14 residues.

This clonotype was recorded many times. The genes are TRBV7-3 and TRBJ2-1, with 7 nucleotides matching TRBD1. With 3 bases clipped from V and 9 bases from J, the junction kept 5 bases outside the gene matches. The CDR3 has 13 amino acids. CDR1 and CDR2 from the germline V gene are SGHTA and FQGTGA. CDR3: CASSFHPGGEQFF. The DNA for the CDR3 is TGTGCCAGCAGCTTCCACCCAGGGGGTGAGCAGTTCTTC.

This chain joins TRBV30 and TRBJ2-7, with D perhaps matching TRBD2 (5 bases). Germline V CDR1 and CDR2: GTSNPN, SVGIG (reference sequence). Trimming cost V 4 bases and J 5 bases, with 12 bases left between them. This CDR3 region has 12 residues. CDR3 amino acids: CAWIQVGDEQYF. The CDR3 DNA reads TGTGCCTGGATCCAGGTCGGGGACGAGCAGTACTTC.

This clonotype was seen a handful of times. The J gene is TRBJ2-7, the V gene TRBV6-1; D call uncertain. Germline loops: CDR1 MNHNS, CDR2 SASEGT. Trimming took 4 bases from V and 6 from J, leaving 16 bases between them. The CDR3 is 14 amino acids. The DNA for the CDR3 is TGTGCCAGCAGTGCCGGAAGGCAGGCTAGCGAGCAGTACTTC. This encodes CASSAGRQASEQYF.

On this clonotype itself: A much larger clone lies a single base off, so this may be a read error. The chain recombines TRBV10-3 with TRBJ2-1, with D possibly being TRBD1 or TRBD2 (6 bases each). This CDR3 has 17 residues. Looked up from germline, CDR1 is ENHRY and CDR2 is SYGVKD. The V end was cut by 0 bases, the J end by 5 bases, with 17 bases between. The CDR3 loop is CAISESNRGAGDNEQFF. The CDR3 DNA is TGTGCCATCAGTGAGTCGAATAGGGGGGCAGGGGACAATGAGCAGTTCTTC.

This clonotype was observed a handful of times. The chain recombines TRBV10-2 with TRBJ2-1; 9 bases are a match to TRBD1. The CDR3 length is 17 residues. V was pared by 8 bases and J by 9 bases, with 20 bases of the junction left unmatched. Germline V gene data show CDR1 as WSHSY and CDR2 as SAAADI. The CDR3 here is CASSGTGLRVSFSEQFF. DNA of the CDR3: TGCGCCAGCTCAGGGACAGGGTTAAGGGTGTCGTTCAGTGAGCAGTTCTTC.

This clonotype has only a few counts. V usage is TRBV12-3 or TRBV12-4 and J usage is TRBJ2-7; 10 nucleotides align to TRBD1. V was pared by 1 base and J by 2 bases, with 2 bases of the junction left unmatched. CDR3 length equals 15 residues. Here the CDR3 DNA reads TGTGCCAGCAGTTTAGATGACAGGGGGCCCTACGAGCAGTACTTC. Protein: CASSLDDRGPYEQYF.

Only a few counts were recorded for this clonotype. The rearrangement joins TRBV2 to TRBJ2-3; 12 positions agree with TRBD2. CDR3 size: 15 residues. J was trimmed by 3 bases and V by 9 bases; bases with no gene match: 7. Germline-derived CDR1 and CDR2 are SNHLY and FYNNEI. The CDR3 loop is CASISTSGRTDTQYF. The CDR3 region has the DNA TGTGCCAGTATATCGACTAGCGGGAGAACAGATACGCAGTATTTT.